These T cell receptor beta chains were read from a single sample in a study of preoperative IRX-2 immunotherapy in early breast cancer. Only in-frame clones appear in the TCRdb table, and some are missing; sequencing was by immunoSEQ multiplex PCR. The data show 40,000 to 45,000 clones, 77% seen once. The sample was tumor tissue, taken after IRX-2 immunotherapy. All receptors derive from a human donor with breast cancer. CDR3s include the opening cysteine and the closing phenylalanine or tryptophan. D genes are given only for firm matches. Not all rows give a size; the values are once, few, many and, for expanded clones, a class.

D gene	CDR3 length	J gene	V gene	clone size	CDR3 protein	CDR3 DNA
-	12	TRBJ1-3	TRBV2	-	CASSPVGNTIYF	TGTGCCAGCAGCCCGGTGGGAAACACCATATATTTT
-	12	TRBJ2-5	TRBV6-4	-	CASNPRGETQYF	TGTGCCAGCAACCCAAGGGGGGAGACCCAGTACTTC
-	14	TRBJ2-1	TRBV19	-	CASSLSGPRDEQFF	TGTGCCAGTAGTTTATCCGGGCCGAGGGATGAGCAGTTCTTC
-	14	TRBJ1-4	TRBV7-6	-	CASRAGFTNEKLFF	TGTGCCAGCAGGGCAGGGTTTACTAATGAAAAACTGTTTTTT
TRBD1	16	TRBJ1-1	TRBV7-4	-	CASSRDRGRRDTEAFF	TGTGCCAGCAGCCGTGACAGGGGGCGAAGGGACACTGAAGCTTTCTTT
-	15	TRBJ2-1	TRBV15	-	CATSKSRSSYNEQFF	TGTGCCACCAGCAAATCACGGAGCTCCTACAATGAGCAGTTCTTC
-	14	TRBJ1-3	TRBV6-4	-	CASSVKDFGNTIYF	TGTGCCAGCAGTGTAAAGGATTTCGGAAACACCATATATTTT
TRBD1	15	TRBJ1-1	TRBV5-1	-	CASSTGQGLNTEAFF	TGCGCCAGCAGCACGGGACAGGGATTAAACACTGAAGCTTTCTTT
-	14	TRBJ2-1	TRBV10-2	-	CASSRQRRENEQFF	TGCGCCAGCAGTCGCCAGCGGAGGGAAAATGAGCAGTTCTTC
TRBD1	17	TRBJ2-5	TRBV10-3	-	CAISESTPQGGKETQYF	TGTGCCATCAGTGAGTCGACCCCACAGGGGGGAAAAGAGACCCAGTACTTC
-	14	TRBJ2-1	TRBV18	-	CASSPTHRNNEQFF	TGTGCCAGCTCACCAACCCACAGGAACAATGAGCAGTTCTTC
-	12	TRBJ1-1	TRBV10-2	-	CASNNQGPEAFF	TGCGCCAGCAATAACCAGGGTCCTGAAGCTTTCTTT
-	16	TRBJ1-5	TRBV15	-	CATSVGTRGRNQPQHF	TGTGCCACCAGCGTTGGGACACGGGGGCGGAATCAGCCCCAGCATTTT
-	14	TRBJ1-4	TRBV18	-	CASSPYATNEKLFF	TGTGCCAGCTCTCCCTATGCAACTAATGAAAAACTGTTTTTT
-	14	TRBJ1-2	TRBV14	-	CASSQDSRGRGYTF	TGTGCCAGCAGCCAAGATTCCAGGGGTCGTGGCTACACCTTC
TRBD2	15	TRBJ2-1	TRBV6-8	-	CASSEVLAGDNEQFF	TGTGCCAGCAGTGAGGTTCTAGCGGGGGACAATGAGCAGTTCTTC
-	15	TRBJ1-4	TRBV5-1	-	CASSLGQTTGEKLFF	TGCGCCAGCAGCTTGGGACAGACAACGGGGGAAAAACTGTTTTTT
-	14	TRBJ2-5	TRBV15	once	CATSRLRLEETQYF	TGTGCCACCAGCAGACTACGCCTTGAGGAGACCCAGTACTTC
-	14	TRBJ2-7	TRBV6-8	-	CASTLGGSSHEQYF	TGTGCCAGCACCTTAGGGGGTAGCTCCCACGAGCAGTACTTC
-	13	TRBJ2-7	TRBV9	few	CASSVSGLAEQYF	TGTGCCAGCAGTGTGTCAGGGCTGGCCGAGCAGTACTTC
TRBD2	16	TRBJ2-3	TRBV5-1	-	CASSPGLAGAQDTQYF	TGCGCCAGCAGCCCTGGACTAGCGGGGGCCCAAGATACGCAGTATTTT
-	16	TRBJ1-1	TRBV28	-	CASNRALSGANTEAFF	TGTGCAAGCAACCGGGCCTTATCCGGGGCGAACACTGAAGCTTTCTTT
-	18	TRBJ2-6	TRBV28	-	CASSFMVGDPAGANVLTF	TGTGCCAGCAGTTTTATGGTCGGGGACCCCGCTGGGGCCAACGTCCTGACTTTC
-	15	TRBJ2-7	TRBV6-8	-	CASSYSGVASGEQYF	TGTGCCAGCAGTTACTCCGGCGTAGCGAGTGGCGAGCAGTACTTC
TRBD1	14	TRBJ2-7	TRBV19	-	CASSIDGTALEQYF	TGTGCCAGTAGTATAGATGGGACAGCCTTGGAGCAGTACTTC
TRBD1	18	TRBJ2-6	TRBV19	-	CASSLLRDRVTGANVLTF	TGTGCCAGTAGTCTCCTTAGGGACAGGGTAACTGGGGCCAACGTCCTGACTTTC
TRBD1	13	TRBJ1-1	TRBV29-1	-	CSFRTGTNTEAFF	TGCAGCTTCAGGACAGGGACGAACACTGAAGCTTTCTTT
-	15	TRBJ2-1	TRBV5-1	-	CASSTGLGNPNEQFF	TGCGCCAGCAGCACGGGACTTGGAAACCCCAATGAGCAGTTCTTC
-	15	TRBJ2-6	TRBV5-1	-	CASSLDGTAANVLTF	TGCGCCAGCAGCTTAGATGGGACCGCGGCCAACGTCCTGACTTTC
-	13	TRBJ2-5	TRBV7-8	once	CASSKSDQETQYF	TGTGCCAGCAGCAAGTCTGATCAAGAGACCCAGTACTTC
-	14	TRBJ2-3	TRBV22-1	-	CASRDWDYTDTQYF	TGTGCCAGCAGGGATTGGGACTACACAGATACGCAGTATTTT
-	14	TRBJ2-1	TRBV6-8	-	CASSELRDYDEQFF	TGTGCCAGCAGTGAGTTGCGGGATTACGATGAGCAGTTCTTC
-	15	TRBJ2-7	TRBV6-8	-	CASSRVGGFSYKQYF	TGTGCCAGCAGTCGGGTCGGGGGATTCTCCTACAAGCAGTACTTC
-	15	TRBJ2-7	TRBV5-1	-	CASSLKQGRSYEQYF	TGCGCCAGCAGCTTGAAGCAGGGCAGGTCCTACGAGCAGTACTTC
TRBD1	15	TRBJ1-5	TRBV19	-	CASSIEGRGPQPQHF	TGTGCCAGTAGTATAGAAGGCAGGGGGCCTCAGCCCCAGCATTTT
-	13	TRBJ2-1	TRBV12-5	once	CASAGQLHNEQFF	TGTGCCAGTGCGGGACAGCTCCACAATGAGCAGTTCTTC
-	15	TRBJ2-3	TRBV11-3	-	CASSLVGTATDTQYF	TGTGCCAGCAGCTTAGTGGGGACCGCTACAGATACGCAGTATTTT
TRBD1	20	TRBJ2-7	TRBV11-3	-	CASSLHPGQAVGGSSYEQYF	TGTGCCAGCAGCCTCCACCCAGGACAGGCAGTAGGGGGTAGCTCCTACGAGCAGTACTTC
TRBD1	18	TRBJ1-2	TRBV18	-	CASSPPFGTGGILDGYTF	TGTGCCAGCTCACCACCGTTTGGGACAGGGGGGATTTTGGATGGCTACACCTTC
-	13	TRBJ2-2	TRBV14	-	CASSLRNTGELFF	TGTGCCAGCAGCCTAAGGAACACCGGGGAGCTGTTTTTT
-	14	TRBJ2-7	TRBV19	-	CASSLQDAAYEQYF	TGTGCCAGTAGTTTACAGGACGCCGCCTACGAGCAGTACTTC
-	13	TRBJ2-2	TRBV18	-	CASSPPSTGELFF	TGTGCCAGCTCACCACCCAGCACCGGGGAGCTGTTTTTT
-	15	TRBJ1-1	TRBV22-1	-	CATRTGGIVITEAFF	TGTGCCACCCGGACAGGGGGCATCGTTATCACTGAAGCTTTCTTT
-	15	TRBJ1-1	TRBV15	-	CATSRDVPGKTEAFF	TGTGCCACCAGCAGAGATGTCCCAGGAAAGACTGAAGCTTTCTTT
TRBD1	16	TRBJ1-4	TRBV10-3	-	CAISESRQGTNEKLFF	TGTGCCATCAGTGAGAGCAGACAGGGAACTAATGAAAAACTGTTTTTT
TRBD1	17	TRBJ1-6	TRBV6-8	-	CASSERGQGPENSPLHF	TGTGCCAGCAGTGAGCGCGGACAGGGGCCGGAGAATTCACCCCTCCACTTT
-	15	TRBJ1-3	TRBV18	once	CASSPPPSSGNTIYF	TGTGCCAGCTCACCACCGCCCAGTTCTGGAAACACCATATATTTT
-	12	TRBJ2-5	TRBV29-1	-	CSVDHLGGTQYF	TGCAGCGTTGACCACTTGGGAGGGACCCAGTACTTC
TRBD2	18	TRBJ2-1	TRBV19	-	CASSIDRLLADRYNEQFF	TGTGCCAGTAGTATAGATCGGTTACTAGCGGACCGGTACAATGAGCAGTTCTTC
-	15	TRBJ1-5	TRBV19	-	CASSVTGLPRQPQHF	TGTGCCAGTAGCGTTACAGGGCTCCCACGCCAGCCCCAGCATTTT
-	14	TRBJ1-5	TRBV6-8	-	CASRDGGGNQPQHF	TGTGCCAGCCGGGACGGGGGAGGCAATCAGCCCCAGCATTTT
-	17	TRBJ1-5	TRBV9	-	CASSDGGGLGSNQPQHF	TGTGCCAGCAGTGATGGTGGGGGACTTGGAAGCAATCAGCCCCAGCATTTT
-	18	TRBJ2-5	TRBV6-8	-	CASSEILSPGPPAETQYF	TGTGCCAGCAGTGAGATCCTATCGCCGGGACCGCCGGCTGAGACCCAGTACTTC
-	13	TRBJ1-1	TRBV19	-	CASSPLLNTEAFF	TGTGCCAGTAGTCCTCTCTTGAACACTGAAGCTTTCTTT
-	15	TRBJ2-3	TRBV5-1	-	CASSLDGTSTDTQYF	TGCGCCAGCAGCTTGGACGGAACTAGCACAGATACGCAGTATTTT